The entry that follows covers one T cell receptor (beta chain) sequence. Assay: immunoSEQ multiplex PCR; the TCRdb copy retains only in-frame clones and omits some. The data contain approximately 270,000 clones, approximately 83% of them singletons. The data stem from a study of blood T cell repertoires in COVID-19. Looking at the study overall: The samples span acute and convalescent COVID-19 from the United States, Italy and Spain.

The CDR3 consists of 13 residues. With 6 bases clipped from V and 6 bases from J, the junction kept 6 bases outside the gene matches. The V gene's germline CDR1 is WSHSY and CDR2 SAAADI. Assignments of participants to cohorts depended upon their own reported clinical history. Two negative PCRs, clearance, or symptom resolution characterized the recovered Cohort 3 donors. The specimen was PBMCs or T cells enriched from blood (not recorded which). The clonotype originates from a woman in her twenties or thirties who had recovered from COVID-19. The V and J genes are TRBV10-2 and TRBJ2-7, with TRBD1 matching 9 bases. The CDR3: CASRGRQGVEQYF. Here the CDR3 DNA reads TGCGCCAGCAGGGGAAGACAGGGGGTCGAGCAGTACTTC.